The sequence of this T cell receptor (beta chain) was determined in a study of blood T cell repertoires in COVID-19. Assay used: immunoSEQ multiplex PCR; TCRdb lists only in-frame clones, some missing. Of some 190,000 clones detected, roughly 80% appear once; the ten largest clones hold around 8%. The germline V gene has CDR1 LNHDA and CDR2 SQIVND (reference sequence). This CDR3 comprises 16 residues. Between the trimmed V and J ends, which lost 6 bases and 1 base, there was a span of 18 bases. Sequencing used peripheral blood. The gene calls are TRBV19 and TRBJ1-1; maybe TRBD1 (6 bases). The TCR originated in an older woman with COVID-19, enrolled during active disease. CDR3 protein: CASSHREGQPNTEAFF. The CDR3, as DNA: TGTGCCAGTAGCCATAGGGAGGGACAACCGAACACTGAAGCTTTCTTT. Filled out from reference TRBV19 and TRBJ1-1, the complete variable domain reads DGGITQSPKYLFRKEGQNVTLSCEQNLNHDAMYWYRQDPGQGLRLIYYSQIVNDFQKGDIAEGYSVSREKKESFPLTVTSAQKNPTAFYLCASSHREGQPNTEAFFGQGTRLTVV.